This TCR beta chain was recovered during a study of technical replicates of blood from a handful of donors. Profiling relied on immunoSEQ multiplex PCR, and the TCRdb table lists in-frame clones only, not all of them. This sample has tens of thousands of clones; approximately 94% occur once, and the top ten carry 0.22%. Looked up from germline, CDR1 is SGDLS and CDR2 is YYNGEE. Trimming removed 0 bases from V and 9 bases from J, with 4 bases in between. The CDR3 has 11 amino acids. V usage is TRBV9 and J usage is TRBJ2-1, with D hard to call. This receptor was identified in a human donor in good health. Specimen: T cells isolated from PBMCs. The CDR3 is CASSVDSEQFF. The CDR3 nucleotides read TGTGCCAGCAGCGTAGATAGTGAGCAGTTCTTC.